This T cell receptor beta chain comes out of a study of T cell responses to AZD1222 COVID-19 vaccine. The CDR3 totals 14 residues. Germline lookup yields CDR1 MNHEY and CDR2 SVGEGT. Trimming removed 6 bases from V and 0 bases from J; junction bases left unmatched: 2. Only in-frame clones appear in the TCRdb table, and some are missing; sequencing was by immunoSEQ multiplex PCR. In the table there are 150,000 to 180,000 clones, around 87% of which are singletons. Notes on this clone: The sample contains more than one DNA sequence encoding this CDR3.

The sample was peripheral blood, taken 28 days after the second AZD1222 dose. The V gene is TRBV6-2 or TRBV6-3, the J gene TRBJ2-7, with TRBD2 matching 10 bases. The receptor was isolated from an adult who received the AZD1222 COVID-19 vaccine. CDR3 sequence reads: CASSRTSGSYEQYF. The CDR3 nucleotides are TGTGCCAGCAGCCGGACTAGCGGCTCCTACGAGCAGTACTTC.